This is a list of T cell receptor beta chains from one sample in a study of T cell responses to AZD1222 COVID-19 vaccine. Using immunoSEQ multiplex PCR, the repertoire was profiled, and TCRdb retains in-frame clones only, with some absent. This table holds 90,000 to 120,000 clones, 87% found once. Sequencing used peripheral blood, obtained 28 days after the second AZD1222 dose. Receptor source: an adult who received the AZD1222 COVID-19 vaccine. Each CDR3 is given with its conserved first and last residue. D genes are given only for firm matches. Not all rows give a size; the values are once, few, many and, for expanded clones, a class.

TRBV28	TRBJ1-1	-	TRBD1	CASSSSGQVMDTEAFF	TGTGCCAGCAGTTCTTCCGGACAGGTTATGGACACTGAAGCTTTCTTT
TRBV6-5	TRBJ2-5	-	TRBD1	CASLTGAAGKETQYF	TGTGCCAGCCTTACAGGGGCTGCTGGCAAAGAGACCCAGTACTTC
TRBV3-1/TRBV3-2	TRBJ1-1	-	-	CASSHSEGREAFF	TGTGCCAGCAGCCACTCTGAAGGGCGAGAAGCTTTCTTT
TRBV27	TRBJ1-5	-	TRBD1	CASSLRGQGKQPQHF	TGTGCCAGCAGTTTACGGGGACAGGGGAAGCAGCCCCAGCATTTT
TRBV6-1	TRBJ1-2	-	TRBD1	CASSEIGQAYGYTF	TGTGCCAGCAGTGAGATAGGACAGGCTTATGGCTACACCTTC
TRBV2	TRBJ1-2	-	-	CASSTHVGYTF	TGTGCCAGCAGTACGCATGTTGGCTACACCTTC
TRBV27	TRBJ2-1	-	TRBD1	CASSHYQDRGGEQFF	TGTGCCAGCAGTCATTATCAAGACAGGGGAGGTGAGCAGTTCTTC
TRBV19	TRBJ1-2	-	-	CASSIDGIQGYYGYTF	TGTGCCAGTAGTATAGACGGAATACAGGGCTACTATGGCTACACCTTC
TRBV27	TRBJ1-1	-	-	CASSTLMNTEAFF	TGTGCCAGCAGTACCCTTATGAACACTGAAGCTTTCTTT
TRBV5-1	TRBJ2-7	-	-	CASSLASADSPYEQYF	TGCGCCAGCAGCTTGGCTTCCGCGGACAGTCCCTACGAGCAGTACTTC
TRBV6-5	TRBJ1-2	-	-	CASRGQSRGYTF	TGTGCCAGCAGAGGACAGTCGCGAGGCTACACCTTC
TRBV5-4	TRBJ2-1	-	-	CASSPRGGAQPYNEQFF	TGTGCCAGCAGCCCAAGGGGGGGGGCTCAACCTTACAATGAGCAGTTCTTC
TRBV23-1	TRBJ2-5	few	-	CASSHPLTEKRLQETQYF	TGCGCCAGCAGTCACCCGCTGACAGAGAAAAGACTCCAAGAGACCCAGTACTTC
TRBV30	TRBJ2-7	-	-	CAWSAGAGTGEQYF	TGTGCCTGGAGTGCGGGTGCAGGCACGGGCGAGCAGTACTTC
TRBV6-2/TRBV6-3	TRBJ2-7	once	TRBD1	CASSGVGQAIYEQYF	TGTGCCAGCAGTGGGGTGGGACAGGCTATCTACGAGCAGTACTTC
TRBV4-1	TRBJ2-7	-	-	CASSHSGGSYEQYF	TGCGCCAGCAGCCACAGCGGAGGATCCTACGAGCAGTACTTC
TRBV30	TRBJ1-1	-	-	CAWSLTFVGSTEAFF	TGTGCCTGGAGTCTCACCTTTGTAGGGAGCACTGAAGCTTTCTTT
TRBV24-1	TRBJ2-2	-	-	CATSGDNTGELFF	TGTGCCACCAGTGGAGACAACACCGGGGAGCTGTTTTTT
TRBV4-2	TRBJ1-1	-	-	CASSQVAGQDNEAFF	TGTGCCAGCAGCCAAGTTGCGGGGCAGGATAATGAAGCTTTCTTT
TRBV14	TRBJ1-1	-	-	CASSRGLNSEAFF	TGTGCCAGCAGCCGGGGACTAAACTCTGAAGCTTTCTTT
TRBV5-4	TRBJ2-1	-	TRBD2	CASSSSAGGYNEQFF	TGTGCCAGCAGCTCCTCGGCGGGGGGGTACAATGAGCAGTTCTTC
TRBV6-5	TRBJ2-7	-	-	CASSSRYEQYF	TGTGCCAGCAGTTCCCGCTACGAGCAGTACTTC
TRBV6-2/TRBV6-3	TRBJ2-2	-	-	CASSNTGTLSTGELFF	TGTGCCAGCAGTAATACCGGGACTTTGTCCACCGGGGAGCTGTTTTTT
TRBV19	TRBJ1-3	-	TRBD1	CASSPDRAGGNTIYF	TGTGCCAGTAGTCCAGACAGGGCGGGAGGAAACACCATATATTTT
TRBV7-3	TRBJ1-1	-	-	CASSLMGAGTEAFF	TGTGCCAGCAGCTTAATGGGGGCGGGTACTGAAGCTTTCTTT
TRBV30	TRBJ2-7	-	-	CAWSRGQGHYEQYF	TGTGCCTGGAGCCGGGGGCAGGGGCACTACGAGCAGTACTTC
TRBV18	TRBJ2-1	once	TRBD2	CASTTSGDYNEQFF	TGTGCCAGCACGACTAGCGGGGATTACAATGAGCAGTTCTTC
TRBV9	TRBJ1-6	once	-	CASSVLQETYNSPLHF	TGTGCCAGCAGCGTTCTACAGGAGACTTATAATTCACCCCTCCACTTT
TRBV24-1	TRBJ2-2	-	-	CATSPHQNTGELFF	TGTGCCACCAGTCCCCATCAGAACACCGGGGAGCTGTTTTTT
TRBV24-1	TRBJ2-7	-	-	CATRESYEQYF	TGTGCCACCAGGGAGAGCTACGAGCAGTACTTC
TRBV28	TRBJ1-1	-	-	CASRAGPMNTEAFF	TGTGCCAGCAGGGCCGGGCCCATGAACACTGAAGCTTTCTTT
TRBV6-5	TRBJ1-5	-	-	CASSRWGNFDQPQHF	TGTGCCAGCAGTCGGTGGGGGAACTTCGATCAGCCCCAGCATTTT
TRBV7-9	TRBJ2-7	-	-	CASSFGGGPGEQYF	TGTGCCAGCAGCTTCGGAGGGGGGCCGGGCGAGCAGTACTTC
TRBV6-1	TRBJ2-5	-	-	CASSEVTQETQYF	TGTGCCAGCAGTGAAGTCACCCAAGAGACCCAGTACTTC
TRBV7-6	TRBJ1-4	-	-	CASSPSGGTNEKLFF	TGTGCCAGCAGTCCTTCAGGCGGCACTAATGAAAAACTGTTTTTT
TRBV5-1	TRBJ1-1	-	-	CASSLTGIGNTEAFF	TGCGCCAGCAGCCTTACAGGGATAGGGAACACTGAAGCTTTCTTT
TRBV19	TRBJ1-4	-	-	CASMPGLDRIQATNEKLFF	TGTGCCAGTATGCCTGGCCTGGACCGGATACAGGCAACTAATGAAAAACTGTTTTTT
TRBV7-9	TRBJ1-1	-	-	CASSSGGGGTEAFF	TGTGCCAGCAGCTCTGGAGGTGGAGGAACTGAAGCTTTCTTT
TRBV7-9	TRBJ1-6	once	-	CASSLAASPLHF	TGTGCCAGCAGCTTAGCTGCTTCACCCCTCCACTTT